This T cell receptor beta chain comes out of a study of T cells in Graves' hyperthyroidism and ophthalmopathy. Whole-study findings and limits: Within blood appeared most thyroid clonotypes that had expanded above 0.001. The model identified upcoming ophthalmopathy a median approximately six months ahead of onset.

TCR beta CDR3 region amplification was performed from RNA transcripts. Researchers ran a first-round RT-PCR on the TCR CDR3 using the HTBI primer set. TCRdb reprocessed the multiplex PCR reads with MiXCR, giving one entry per CDR3 protein. The data contain around 690,000 distinct CDR3 sequences, 17% of them seen just once; the ten biggest clones take up roughly 16%. With respect to this clonotype: Its target is unknown.

Germline CDR1 SGHAT, CDR2 FQNNGV. The CDR3 totals 14 residues. The ends lost 3 bases at V and 2 bases at J; junction bases unmatched: 2. The sample consisted of blood. This sequence originates from a man aged 50 to 60 with Graves' hyperthyroidism. The gene calls are TRBV11-2 and TRBJ1-2; TRBD1 matches at 8 bases. CDR3 region: CASSFQGANYGYTF. The CDR3 bases are TGTGCCAGCAGCTTTCAGGGGGCGAACTATGGCTACACCTTC.